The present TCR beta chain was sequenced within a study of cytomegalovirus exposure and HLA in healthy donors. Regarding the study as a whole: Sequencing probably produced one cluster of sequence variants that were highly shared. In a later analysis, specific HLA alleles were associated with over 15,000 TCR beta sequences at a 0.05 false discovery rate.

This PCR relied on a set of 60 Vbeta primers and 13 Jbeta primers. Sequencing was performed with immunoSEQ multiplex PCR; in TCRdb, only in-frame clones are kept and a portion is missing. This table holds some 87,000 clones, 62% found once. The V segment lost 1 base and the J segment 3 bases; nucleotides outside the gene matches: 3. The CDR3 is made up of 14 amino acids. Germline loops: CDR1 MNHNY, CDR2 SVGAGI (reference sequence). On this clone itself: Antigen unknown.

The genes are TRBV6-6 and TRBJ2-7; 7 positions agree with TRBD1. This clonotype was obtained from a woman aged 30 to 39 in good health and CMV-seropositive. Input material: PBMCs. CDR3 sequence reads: CASSYWSGGYEQYF. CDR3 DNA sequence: TGTGCCAGCAGTTACTGGTCAGGGGGCTACGAGCAGTACTTC.